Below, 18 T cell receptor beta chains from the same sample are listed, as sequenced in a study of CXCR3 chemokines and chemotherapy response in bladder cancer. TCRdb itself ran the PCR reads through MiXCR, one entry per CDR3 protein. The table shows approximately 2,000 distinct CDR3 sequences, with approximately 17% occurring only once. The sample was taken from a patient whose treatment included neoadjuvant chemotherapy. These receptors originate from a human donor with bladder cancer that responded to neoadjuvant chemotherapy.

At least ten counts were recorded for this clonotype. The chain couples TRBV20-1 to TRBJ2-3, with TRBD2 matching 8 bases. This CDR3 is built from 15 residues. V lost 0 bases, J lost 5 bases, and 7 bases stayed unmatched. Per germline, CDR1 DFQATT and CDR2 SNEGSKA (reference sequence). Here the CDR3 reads CSARDPREGGDTQYF. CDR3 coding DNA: TGCAGTGCTAGAGATCCTCGGGAGGGGGGAGATACGCAGTATTTT.

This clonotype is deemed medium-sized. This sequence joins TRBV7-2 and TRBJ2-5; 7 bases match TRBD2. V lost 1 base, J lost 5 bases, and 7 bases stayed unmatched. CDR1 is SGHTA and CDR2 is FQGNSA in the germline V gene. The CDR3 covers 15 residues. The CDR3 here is CASSLGTSAAETQYF. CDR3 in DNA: TGTGCCAGCAGCTTAGGGACTAGTGCGGCCGAGACCCAGTACTTC.

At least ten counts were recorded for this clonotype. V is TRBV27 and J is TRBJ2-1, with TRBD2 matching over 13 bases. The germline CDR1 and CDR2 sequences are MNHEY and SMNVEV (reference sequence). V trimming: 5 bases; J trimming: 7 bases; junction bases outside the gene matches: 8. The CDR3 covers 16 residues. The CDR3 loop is CASSIKLAGGRNEQFF. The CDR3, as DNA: TGTGCCAGCAGTATCAAACTAGCGGGAGGGCGGAATGAGCAGTTCTTC.

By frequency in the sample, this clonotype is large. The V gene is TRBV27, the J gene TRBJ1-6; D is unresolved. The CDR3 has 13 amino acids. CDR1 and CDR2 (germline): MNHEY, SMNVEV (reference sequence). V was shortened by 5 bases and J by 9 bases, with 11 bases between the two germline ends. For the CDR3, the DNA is TGTGCCAGCAGTCTCAAGACGATTTCACCCCTCCACTTT. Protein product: CASSLKTISPLHF.

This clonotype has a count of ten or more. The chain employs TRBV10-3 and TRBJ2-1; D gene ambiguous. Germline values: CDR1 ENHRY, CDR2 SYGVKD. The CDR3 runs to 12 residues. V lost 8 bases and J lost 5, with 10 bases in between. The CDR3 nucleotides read TGTGCCATCCGACGTGGGGACAATGAGCAGTTCTTC. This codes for CAIRRGDNEQFF.

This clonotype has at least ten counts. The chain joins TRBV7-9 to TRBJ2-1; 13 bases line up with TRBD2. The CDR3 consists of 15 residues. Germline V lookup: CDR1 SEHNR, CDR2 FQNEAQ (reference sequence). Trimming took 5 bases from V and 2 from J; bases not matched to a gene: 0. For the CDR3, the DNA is TGTGCCAGCAGCGGACTAGCGGGAGCCTACAATGAGCAGTTCTTC. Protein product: CASSGLAGAYNEQFF.

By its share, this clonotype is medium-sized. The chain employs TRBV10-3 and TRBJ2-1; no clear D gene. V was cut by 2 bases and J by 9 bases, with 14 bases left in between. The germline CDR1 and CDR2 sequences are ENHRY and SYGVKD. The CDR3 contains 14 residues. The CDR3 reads CAISETTISAEQFF. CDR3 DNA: TGTGCCATCAGTGAGACTACGATCAGTGCTGAGCAGTTCTTC.

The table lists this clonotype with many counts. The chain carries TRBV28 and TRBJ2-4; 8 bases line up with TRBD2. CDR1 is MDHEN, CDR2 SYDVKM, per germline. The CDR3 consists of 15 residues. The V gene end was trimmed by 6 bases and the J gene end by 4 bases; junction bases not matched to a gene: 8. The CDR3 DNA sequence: TGTGCCAGCAGCCTCTGGGCGGGGGGTAAAAACATTCAGTACTTC. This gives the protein CASSLWAGGKNIQYF.

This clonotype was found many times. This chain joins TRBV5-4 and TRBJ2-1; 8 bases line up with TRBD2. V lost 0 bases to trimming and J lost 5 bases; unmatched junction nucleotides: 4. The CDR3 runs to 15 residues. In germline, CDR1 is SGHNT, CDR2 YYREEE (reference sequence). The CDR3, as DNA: TGTGCCAGCAGCTTGGTCGGGAGGGCCGACAATGAGCAGTTCTTC. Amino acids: CASSLVGRADNEQFF.

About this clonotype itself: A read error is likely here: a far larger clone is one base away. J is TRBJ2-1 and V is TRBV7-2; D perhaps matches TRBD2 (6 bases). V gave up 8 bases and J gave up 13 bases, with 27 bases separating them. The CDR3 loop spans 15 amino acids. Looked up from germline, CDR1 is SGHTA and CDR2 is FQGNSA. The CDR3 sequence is CASGTQAGLKNIQFF. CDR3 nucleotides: TGTGCCAGCGGAACACAAGCGGGCCTTAAAAACATTCAGTTCTTC. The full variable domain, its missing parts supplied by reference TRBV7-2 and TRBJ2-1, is GAGVSQSPSNKVTEKGKDVELRCDPISGHTALYWYRQSLGQGLEFLIYFQGNSAPDKSGLPSDRFSAERTGGSVSTLTIQRTQQEDSAVYLCASGTQAGLKNIQFFGPGTRLTVL.

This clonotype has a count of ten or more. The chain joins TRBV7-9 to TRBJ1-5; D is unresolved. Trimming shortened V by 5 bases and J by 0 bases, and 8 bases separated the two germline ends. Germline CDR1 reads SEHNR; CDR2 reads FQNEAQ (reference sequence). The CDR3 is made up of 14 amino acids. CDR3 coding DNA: TGTGCCAGCAGCCCTTTCGATAGCAATCAGCCCCAGCATTTT. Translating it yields CASSPFDSNQPQHF.

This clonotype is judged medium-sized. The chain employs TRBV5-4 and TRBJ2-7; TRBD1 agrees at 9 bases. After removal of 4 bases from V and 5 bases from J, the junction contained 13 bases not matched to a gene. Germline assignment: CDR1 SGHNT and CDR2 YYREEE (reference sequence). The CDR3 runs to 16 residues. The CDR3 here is CASSISSGTGINEQYF. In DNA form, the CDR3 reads TGTGCCAGCAGCATATCATCCGGGACAGGGATAAACGAGCAGTACTTC.

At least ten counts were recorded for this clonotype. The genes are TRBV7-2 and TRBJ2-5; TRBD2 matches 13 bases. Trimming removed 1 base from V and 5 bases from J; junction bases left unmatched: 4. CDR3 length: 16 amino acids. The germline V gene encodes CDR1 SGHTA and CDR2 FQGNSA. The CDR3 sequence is CASSLGTSGRWETQYF. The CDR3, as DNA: TGTGCCAGCAGCTTAGGGACTAGCGGGAGATGGGAGACCCAGTACTTC.

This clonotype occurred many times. CDR3 sequence: CASSAEATSRVGSYNEQFF. The CDR3 DNA follows: TGTGCCAGCAGCGCCGAAGCCACTAGCAGAGTGGGCTCCTACAATGAGCAGTTCTTC. This rearrangement joins TRBV9 to TRBJ2-1; the D gene is possibly TRBD2 (6 bases). This CDR3 region has 19 residues. The germline V gene encodes CDR1 SGDLS and CDR2 YYNGEE. Trimming took 3 bases from V and 0 from J, leaving 22 bases between them. The full variable domain, rest sourced from reference TRBV9 and TRBJ2-1, is DSGVTQTPKHLITATGQRVTLRCSPRSGDLSVYWYQQSLDQGLQFLIQYYNGEERAKGNILERFSAQQFPDLHSELNLSSLELGDSALYFCASSAEATSRVGSYNEQFFGPGTRLTVL.

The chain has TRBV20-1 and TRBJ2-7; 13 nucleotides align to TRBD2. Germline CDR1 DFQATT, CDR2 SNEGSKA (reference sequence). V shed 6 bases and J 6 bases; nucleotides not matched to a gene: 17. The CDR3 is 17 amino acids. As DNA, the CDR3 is TGCAGTGCCGTAGACTCGACTAGCGGGAGGATGGCGGGCGAGCAGTACTTC. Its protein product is CSAVDSTSGRMAGEQYF.

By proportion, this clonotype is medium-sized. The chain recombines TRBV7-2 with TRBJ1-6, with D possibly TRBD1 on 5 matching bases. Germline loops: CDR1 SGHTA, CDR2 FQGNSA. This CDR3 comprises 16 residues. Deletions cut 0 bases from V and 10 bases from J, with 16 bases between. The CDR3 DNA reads TGTGCCAGCAGCTTAGCGAATCCCAGGGCCGGGTCACCCCTCCACTTT. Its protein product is CASSLANPRAGSPLHF.

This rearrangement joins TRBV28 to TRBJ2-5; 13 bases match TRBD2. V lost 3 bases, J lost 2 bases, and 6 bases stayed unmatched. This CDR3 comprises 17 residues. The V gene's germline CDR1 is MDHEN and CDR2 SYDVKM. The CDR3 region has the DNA TGTGCCAGCAGTTTGTGGACTAGCGGGAGATCTCAAGAGACCCAGTACTTC. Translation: CASSLWTSGRSQETQYF.

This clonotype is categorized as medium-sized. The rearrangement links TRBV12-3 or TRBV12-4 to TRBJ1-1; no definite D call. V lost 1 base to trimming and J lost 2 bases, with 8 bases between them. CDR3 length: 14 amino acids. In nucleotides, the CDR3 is TGTGCCAGCAGTTTAGTGACATTTAACACTGAAGCTTTCTTT. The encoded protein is CASSLVTFNTEAFF.